The next 5 T cell receptor beta chains were all read from a single sample in a study of blood T cell repertoires in COVID-19. Sequencing was performed with immunoSEQ multiplex PCR; in TCRdb, only in-frame clones are kept and a portion is missing. This sample has 80,000 or so clones, with around four fifths found just once. The material sequenced was peripheral blood. The receptors shown here come from a human donor in a cohort sampled during active COVID-19.

This clone is a singleton in its sample. This same CDR3 is encoded by further DNA sequences in the sample. V and J are TRBV30 and TRBJ1-6; the D is unclear. Per the germline V gene, CDR1 is GTSNPN and CDR2 is SVGIG (reference sequence). There are 15 residues in the CDR3. Trimming took 0 bases from V and 3 from J, leaving 9 bases between them. The CDR3 DNA sequence: TGTGCCTGGAGTGTGGAGGGAAGCTATAATTCACCCCTCCACTTT. Protein product: CAWSVEGSYNSPLHF.

This chain uses TRBV15 with TRBJ1-1; 9 bases are a match to TRBD1. V trimming: 3 bases; J trimming: 7 bases; junction bases outside the gene matches: 9. Looked up from germline, CDR1 is LNHNV and CDR2 is YYDKDF (reference sequence). The CDR3 spans 15 residues. CDR3 bases: TGTGCCACCAGCAGCCAAGACAGGGGGAGGGGTGAAGCTTTCTTT. It translates to CATSSQDRGRGEAFF.

The V call is TRBV6-2 or TRBV6-3, the J call TRBJ2-3; 9 bases align to TRBD1. Germline V gives CDR1 MNHEY, CDR2 SVGEGT. V lost 6 bases, J lost 2 bases, and 9 bases stayed unmatched. CDR3 length: 16 amino acids. Here the CDR3 DNA reads TGTGCCAGCAGCACCTGGGACAGGGTGCCCACAGATACGCAGTATTTT. Its protein product is CASSTWDRVPTDTQYF.

CDR3 coding DNA: TGCGCCAGCAGCTCGCTCCCGGACAGCAACGAGCAGTTCTTC. Translated: CASSSLPDSNEQFF. The V and J genes are TRBV5-1 and TRBJ2-1, with D perhaps TRBD1 (6 bases). CDR1 is SGHRS, CDR2 YFSETQ, per germline. The CDR3 covers 14 residues. V was cut by 3 bases and J by 10 bases, with 17 bases left in between.

This chain connects TRBV9 to TRBJ2-1; 9 bases match TRBD1. After removal of 1 base from V and 6 bases from J, the junction contained 11 bases not matched to a gene. Germline values: CDR1 SGDLS, CDR2 YYNGEE. This CDR3 has 17 residues. The CDR3 region has the DNA TGTGCCAGCAGCGTAACCTCGGGGACAGGGAGTTCCAATGAGCAGTTCTTC. It codes for CASSVTSGTGSSNEQFF.